A selection of T cell receptor beta chains follows, all from one sample in a study of shared clonotypes between healthy human individuals. Using immunoSEQ multiplex PCR, the repertoire was profiled, and TCRdb retains in-frame clones only, with some absent. Found here are under 2,000,000 clones, 85% to 95% of them singletons; the top ten hold 1% to 1.5%. The source material was naive CD8+ T cells sorted from blood. The receptors stem from a man younger than 35 in good health. Both conserved end residues are part of each CDR3. D genes are given only for firm matches. A clone size is listed for some rows: how often the clone was seen (once, few, many), or a class if it is expanded.

j_call: TRBJ1-2
d_call: NA
clone_size: NA
v_call: TRBV7-8
cdr3_nt: TGTGCCACCCGGGACAACCATGGCTACACCTTC
cdr3_aa: CATRDNHGYTF

j_call: TRBJ2-1
d_call: TRBD1
clone_size: NA
v_call: TRBV5-8
cdr3_nt: TGTGCCAGCAGCTTGGCCGGGACAGGGGGCAATGAGCAGTTCTTC
cdr3_aa: CASSLAGTGGNEQFF

j_call: TRBJ2-1
d_call: TRBD1
clone_size: NA
v_call: TRBV10-2
cdr3_nt: TGCGCCAGCAGTGAGTGGGACAGGAACTACAATGAGCAGTTCTTC
cdr3_aa: CASSEWDRNYNEQFF

j_call: TRBJ2-3
d_call: NA
clone_size: NA
v_call: TRBV6-5
cdr3_nt: TGTGCCAGCAGTTATGGTTTTGCGGATACGCAGTATTTT
cdr3_aa: CASSYGFADTQYF

j_call: TRBJ2-1
d_call: TRBD1
clone_size: NA
v_call: TRBV27
cdr3_nt: TGTGCCAGCAGTTTTACAGGGGATGCCTACAATGAGCAGTTCTTC
cdr3_aa: CASSFTGDAYNEQFF

j_call: TRBJ2-1
d_call: NA
clone_size: NA
v_call: TRBV7-9
cdr3_nt: TGTGCCAGCAGCCCCGGGGGCCTACTAGCGTTCTTC
cdr3_aa: CASSPGGLLAFF

j_call: TRBJ1-1
d_call: NA
clone_size: NA
v_call: TRBV2
cdr3_nt: TGTGCCAGCAGTGACAGGCCCCGAGCTGAAGCTTTCTTT
cdr3_aa: CASSDRPRAEAFF

j_call: TRBJ2-7
d_call: TRBD1
clone_size: NA
v_call: TRBV6-5
cdr3_nt: TGTGCCAGCAGTACGGGACAGTCCTACGAGCAGTACTTC
cdr3_aa: CASSTGQSYEQYF

j_call: TRBJ2-7
d_call: NA
clone_size: NA
v_call: TRBV27
cdr3_nt: TGTGCCAGCAGTTTGGCCCTCTCCTACGAGCAGTACTTC
cdr3_aa: CASSLALSYEQYF

j_call: TRBJ1-2
d_call: NA
clone_size: NA
v_call: TRBV9
cdr3_nt: TGTGCCAGCAGCGTAGTATCAGGATTCAACTATGGCTACACCTTC
cdr3_aa: CASSVVSGFNYGYTF

j_call: TRBJ2-3
d_call: NA
clone_size: NA
v_call: TRBV4-1
cdr3_nt: TGCGCCAGCAGCCTTGGTGGGCTAGCCGGAGATACGCAGTATTTT
cdr3_aa: CASSLGGLAGDTQYF

j_call: TRBJ2-2
d_call: NA
clone_size: NA
v_call: TRBV28
cdr3_nt: TGTGCCAGCAGTTTGGGGGGAAGCGGGGAGCTGTTTTTT
cdr3_aa: CASSLGGSGELFF

j_call: TRBJ2-1
d_call: NA
clone_size: NA
v_call: TRBV25-1
cdr3_nt: TGTGCCAGCAATTCCGGGTGGAGCTCCTACAATGAGCAGTTCTTC
cdr3_aa: CASNSGWSSYNEQFF

j_call: TRBJ2-7
d_call: NA
clone_size: once
v_call: TRBV11-2
cdr3_nt: TGTGCCAGCAGCTTAGATCTAAGCTACGAGCAGTACTTC
cdr3_aa: CASSLDLSYEQYF

j_call: TRBJ1-2
d_call: NA
clone_size: NA
v_call: TRBV7-9
cdr3_nt: TGTGCCAGCAGCTTAGGGACAGCCGAGAGGTTGGAAGGCTACACCTTC
cdr3_aa: CASSLGTAERLEGYTF

j_call: TRBJ1-6
d_call: NA
clone_size: NA
v_call: TRBV25-1
cdr3_nt: TGTGCCAGCAGAGCGTTACAGGGCTCCAATTCACCCCTCCACTTT
cdr3_aa: CASRALQGSNSPLHF

j_call: TRBJ1-1
d_call: NA
clone_size: NA
v_call: TRBV10-3
cdr3_nt: TGTGCCATCAGTGAGCCCGGAGGGAACACTGAAGCTTTCTTT
cdr3_aa: CAISEPGGNTEAFF

j_call: TRBJ2-3
d_call: NA
clone_size: NA
v_call: TRBV7-3
cdr3_nt: TGTGCCAGCAGCTTAGCGGTTAGCACAGATACGCAGTATTTT
cdr3_aa: CASSLAVSTDTQYF

j_call: TRBJ2-2
d_call: NA
clone_size: NA
v_call: TRBV7-2
cdr3_nt: TGTGCCAGCAGCTTAGAGGGGCGGGACACCGGGGAGCTGTTTTTT
cdr3_aa: CASSLEGRDTGELFF

j_call: TRBJ2-3
d_call: NA
clone_size: NA
v_call: TRBV9
cdr3_nt: TGTGCCAGCAGCGTCGGGTACGGAGAGGGCACAGATACGCAGTATTTT
cdr3_aa: CASSVGYGEGTDTQYF

j_call: TRBJ1-5
d_call: TRBD1
clone_size: NA
v_call: TRBV19
cdr3_nt: TGTGCCAGTAGTATAGCACTGGGACAGCATCAGCCCCAGCATTTT
cdr3_aa: CASSIALGQHQPQHF

j_call: TRBJ2-3
d_call: TRBD2
clone_size: NA
v_call: TRBV6-1
cdr3_nt: TGTGCCAGCAGTGAATATAGCGGGGGCACAGATACGCAGTATTTT
cdr3_aa: CASSEYSGGTDTQYF

j_call: TRBJ2-1
d_call: TRBD2
clone_size: NA
v_call: TRBV6-1
cdr3_nt: TGTGCCAGCAGTGCCCCGGGACTAGCATTTTACAATGAGCAGTTCTTC
cdr3_aa: CASSAPGLAFYNEQFF

j_call: TRBJ1-5
d_call: NA
clone_size: NA
v_call: TRBV18
cdr3_nt: TGTGCCAGCTCACCACCGCGGCCAAGAGATCAGCCCCAGCATTTT
cdr3_aa: CASSPPRPRDQPQHF

j_call: TRBJ2-7
d_call: TRBD2
clone_size: NA
v_call: TRBV9
cdr3_nt: TGTGCCAGCAGCGTAGGTACTAGCGGGATATCCTACGAGCAGTACTTC
cdr3_aa: CASSVGTSGISYEQYF

j_call: TRBJ2-7
d_call: TRBD2
clone_size: NA
v_call: TRBV7-2
cdr3_nt: TGTGCCAGCAGCTTAGTAGTGGCGGGGGTCTCCTACGAGCAGTACTTC
cdr3_aa: CASSLVVAGVSYEQYF

j_call: TRBJ2-1
d_call: TRBD2
clone_size: NA
v_call: TRBV29-1
cdr3_nt: TGCAGCGTTGTCGTCGCGGGGGGGGCGGACAATGAGCAGTTCTTC
cdr3_aa: CSVVVAGGADNEQFF

j_call: TRBJ1-2
d_call: TRBD1
clone_size: NA
v_call: TRBV5-4
cdr3_nt: TGTGCCAGCAGGGCTGACAGGGTCCAGACCTATGGCTACACCTTC
cdr3_aa: CASRADRVQTYGYTF

j_call: TRBJ2-5
d_call: TRBD1
clone_size: NA
v_call: TRBV29-1
cdr3_nt: TGCAGCGTTGAAGAAGTGGGGACTGACAGGGGGGACCCCCAAGAGACCCAGTACTTC
cdr3_aa: CSVEEVGTDRGDPQETQYF